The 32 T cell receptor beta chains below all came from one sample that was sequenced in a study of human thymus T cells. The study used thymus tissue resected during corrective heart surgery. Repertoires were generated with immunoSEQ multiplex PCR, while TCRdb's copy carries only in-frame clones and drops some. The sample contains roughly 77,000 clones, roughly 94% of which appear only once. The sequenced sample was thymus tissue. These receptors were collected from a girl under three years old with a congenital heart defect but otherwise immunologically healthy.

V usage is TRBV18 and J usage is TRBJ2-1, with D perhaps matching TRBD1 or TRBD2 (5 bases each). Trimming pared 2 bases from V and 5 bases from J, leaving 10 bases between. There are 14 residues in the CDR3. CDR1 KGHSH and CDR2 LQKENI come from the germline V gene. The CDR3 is CASSPLGPDNEQFF. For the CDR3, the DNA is TGTGCCAGCTCACCATTGGGACCAGACAATGAGCAGTTCTTC. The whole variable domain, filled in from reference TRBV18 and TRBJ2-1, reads NAGVMQNPRHLVRRRGQEARLRCSPMKGHSHVYWYRQLPEEGLKFMVYLQKENIIDESGMPKERFSAEFPKEGPSILRIQQVVRGDSAAYFCASSPLGPDNEQFFGPGTRLTVL.

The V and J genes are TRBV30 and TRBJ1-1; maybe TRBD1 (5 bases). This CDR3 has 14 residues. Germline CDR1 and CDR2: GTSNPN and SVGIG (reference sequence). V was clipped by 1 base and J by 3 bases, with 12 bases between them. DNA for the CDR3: TGTGCCTGGAGTGCGGGGGGGAGTGACACTGAAGCTTTCTTT. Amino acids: CAWSAGGSDTEAFF.

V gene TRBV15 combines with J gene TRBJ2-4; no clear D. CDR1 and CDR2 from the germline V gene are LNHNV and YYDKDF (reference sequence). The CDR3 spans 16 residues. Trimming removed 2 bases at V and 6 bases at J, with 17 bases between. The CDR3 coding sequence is TGTGCCACCAGCAGACCAAGCCAGCATCAGGCAAACATTCAGTACTTC. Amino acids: CATSRPSQHQANIQYF.

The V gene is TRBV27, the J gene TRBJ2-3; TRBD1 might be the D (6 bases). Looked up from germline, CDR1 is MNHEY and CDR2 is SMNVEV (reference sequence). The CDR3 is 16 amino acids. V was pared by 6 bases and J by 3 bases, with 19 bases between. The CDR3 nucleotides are TGTGCCAGCAGGCTCAGGGGCGCCTTTGAGACAGATACGCAGTATTTT. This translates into CASRLRGAFETDTQYF.

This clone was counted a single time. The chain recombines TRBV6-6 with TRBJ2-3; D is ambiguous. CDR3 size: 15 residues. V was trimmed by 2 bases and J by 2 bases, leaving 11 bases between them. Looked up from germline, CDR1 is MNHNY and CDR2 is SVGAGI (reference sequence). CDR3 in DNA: TGTGCCAGCAGTTACCGACGGCATTACACAGATACGCAGTATTTT. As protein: CASSYRRHYTDTQYF.

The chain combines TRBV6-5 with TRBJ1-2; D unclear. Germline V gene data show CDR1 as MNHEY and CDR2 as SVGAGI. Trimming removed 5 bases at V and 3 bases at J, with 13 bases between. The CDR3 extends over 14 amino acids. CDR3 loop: CASSRQRTYYGYTF. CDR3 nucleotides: TGTGCCAGCAGTCGCCAACGGACTTACTATGGCTACACCTTC.

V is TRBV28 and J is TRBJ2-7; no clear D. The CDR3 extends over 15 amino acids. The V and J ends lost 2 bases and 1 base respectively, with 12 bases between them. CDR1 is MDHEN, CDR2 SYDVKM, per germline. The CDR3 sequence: CASSLADALSYEQYF. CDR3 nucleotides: TGTGCCAGCAGTTTAGCAGACGCCCTTTCCTACGAGCAGTACTTC.

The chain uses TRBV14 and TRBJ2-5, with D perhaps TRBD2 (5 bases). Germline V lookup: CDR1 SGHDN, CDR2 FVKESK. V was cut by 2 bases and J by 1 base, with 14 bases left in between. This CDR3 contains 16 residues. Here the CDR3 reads CASSQKSGEIQETQYF. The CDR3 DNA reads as TGTGCCAGCAGCCAAAAGAGTGGGGAGATCCAAGAGACCCAGTACTTC.

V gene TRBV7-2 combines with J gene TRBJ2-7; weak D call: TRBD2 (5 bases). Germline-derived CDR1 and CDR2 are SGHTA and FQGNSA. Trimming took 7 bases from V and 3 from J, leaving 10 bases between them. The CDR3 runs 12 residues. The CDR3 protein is CASTSDYYEQYF. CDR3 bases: TGTGCCAGCACCTCTGACTACTACGAGCAGTACTTC. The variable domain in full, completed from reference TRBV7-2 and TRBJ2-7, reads GAGVSQSPSNKVTEKGKDVELRCDPISGHTALYWYRQSLGQGLEFLIYFQGNSAPDKSGLPSDRFSAERTGGSVSTLTIQRTQQEDSAVYLCASTSDYYEQYFGPGTRLTVT.

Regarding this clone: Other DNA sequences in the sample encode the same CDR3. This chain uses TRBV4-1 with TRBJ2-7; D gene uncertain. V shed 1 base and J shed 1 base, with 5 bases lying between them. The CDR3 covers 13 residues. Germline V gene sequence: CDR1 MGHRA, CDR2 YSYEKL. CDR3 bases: TGCGCCAGCAGCCAAGGCCCGTCCTACGAGCAGTACTTC. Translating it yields CASSQGPSYEQYF.

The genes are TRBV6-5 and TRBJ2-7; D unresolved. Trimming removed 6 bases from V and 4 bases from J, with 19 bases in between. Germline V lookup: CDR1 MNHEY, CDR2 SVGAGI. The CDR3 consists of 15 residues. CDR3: CASSSRRTKRYEQYF. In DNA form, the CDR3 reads TGTGCCAGCAGCTCCCGGCGGACCAAGCGTTACGAGCAGTACTTC.

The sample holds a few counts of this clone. CDR3 loop: CASAPGTPYEQYF. CDR3 coding DNA: TGTGCCAGCGCTCCCGGGACCCCCTACGAGCAGTACTTC. V and J are TRBV27 and TRBJ2-7; D tentatively reads TRBD1 or TRBD2 (5 bases each). Germline loops: CDR1 MNHEY, CDR2 SMNVEV (reference sequence). The CDR3 is made up of 13 amino acids. Trimming took off 8 bases at V and 2 bases at J, with 13 bases between the two ends.

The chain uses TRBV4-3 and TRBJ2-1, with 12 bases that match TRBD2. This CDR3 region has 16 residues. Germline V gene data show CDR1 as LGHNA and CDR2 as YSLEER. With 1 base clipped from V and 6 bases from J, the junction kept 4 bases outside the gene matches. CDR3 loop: CASSQATSGSPNEQFF. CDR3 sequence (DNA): TGCGCCAGCAGCCAAGCGACTAGCGGGAGCCCCAATGAGCAGTTCTTC.

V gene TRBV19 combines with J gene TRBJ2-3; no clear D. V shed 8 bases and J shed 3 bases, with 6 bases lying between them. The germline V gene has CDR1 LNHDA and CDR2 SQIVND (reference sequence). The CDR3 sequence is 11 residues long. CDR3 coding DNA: TGTGCCAGTGAGGCGACAGATACGCAGTATTTT. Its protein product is CASEATDTQYF. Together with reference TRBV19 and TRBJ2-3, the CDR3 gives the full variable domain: DGGITQSPKYLFRKEGQNVTLSCEQNLNHDAMYWYRQDPGQGLRLIYYSQIVNDFQKGDIAEGYSVSREKKESFPLTVTSAQKNPTAFYLCASEATDTQYFGPGTRLTVL.

CDR3 coding DNA: TGTGCCAGCAGCTTGCGTGCGGGCGTCTACAATGAGCAGTTCTTC. Translated: CASSLRAGVYNEQFF. V usage is TRBV5-6 and J usage is TRBJ2-1; D may be TRBD2 (5 bases). V lost 1 base, J lost 3 bases, and 11 bases lay in between. Germline values: CDR1 SGHDT, CDR2 YYEEEE. CDR3 length: 15 residues.

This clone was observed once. CDR3 nucleotide sequence: TGCGCCAGCAGCTTGTCACCGGGGACTAGCGGGAGGACCGAGCAGTACTTC. This sequence encodes CASSLSPGTSGRTEQYF. J is TRBJ2-7 and V is TRBV5-1; 15 positions agree with TRBD2. The V gene end was trimmed by 1 base and the J gene end by 6 bases; junction bases not matched to a gene: 8. The CDR3 consists of 17 residues. Germline V CDR1 and CDR2: SGHRS, YFSETQ. Looking up the rest from reference TRBV5-1 and TRBJ2-7 gives the full variable domain: KAGVTQTPRYLIKTRGQQVTLSCSPISGHRSVSWYQQTPGQGLQFLFEYFSETQRNKGNFPGRFSGRQFSNSRSEMNVSTLELGDSALYLCASSLSPGTSGRTEQYFGPGTRLTVT.

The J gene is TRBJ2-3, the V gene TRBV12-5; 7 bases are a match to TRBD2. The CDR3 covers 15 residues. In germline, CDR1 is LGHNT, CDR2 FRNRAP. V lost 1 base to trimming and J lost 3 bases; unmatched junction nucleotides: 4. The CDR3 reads CASGLGRERTDTQYF. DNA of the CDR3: TGTGCTAGTGGTTTGGGGCGGGAGCGGACAGATACGCAGTATTTT.

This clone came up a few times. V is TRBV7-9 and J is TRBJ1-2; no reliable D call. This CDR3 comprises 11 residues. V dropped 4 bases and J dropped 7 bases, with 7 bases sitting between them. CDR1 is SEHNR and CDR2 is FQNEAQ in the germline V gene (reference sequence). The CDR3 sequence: CASSSRSGYTF. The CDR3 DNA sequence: TGTGCCAGCAGCTCCCGTTCTGGCTACACCTTC.

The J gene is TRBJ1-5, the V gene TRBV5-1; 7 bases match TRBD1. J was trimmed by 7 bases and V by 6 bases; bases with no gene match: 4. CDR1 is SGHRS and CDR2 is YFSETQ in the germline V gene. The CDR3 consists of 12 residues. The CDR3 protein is CASISGGQPQHF. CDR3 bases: TGCGCCAGCATATCAGGGGGGCAGCCCCAGCATTTT.

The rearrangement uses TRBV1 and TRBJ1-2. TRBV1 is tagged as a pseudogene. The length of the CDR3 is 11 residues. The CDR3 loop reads CTSWGAYGYTF. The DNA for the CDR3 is TGCACCAGCTGGGGGGCCTATGGCTACACCTTC.

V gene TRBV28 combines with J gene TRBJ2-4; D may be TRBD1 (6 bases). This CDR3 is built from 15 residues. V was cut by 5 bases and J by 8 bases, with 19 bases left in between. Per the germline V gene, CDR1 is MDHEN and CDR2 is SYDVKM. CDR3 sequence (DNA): TGTGCCAGCAGTACCATACCCGGGACAAGGGACATTCAGTACTTC. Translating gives CASSTIPGTRDIQYF. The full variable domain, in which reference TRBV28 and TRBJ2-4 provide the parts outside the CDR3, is DVKVTQSSRYLVKRTGEKVFLECVQDMDHENMFWYRQDPGLGLRLIYFSYDVKMKEKGDIPEGYSVSREKKERFSLILESASTNQTSMYLCASSTIPGTRDIQYFGAGTRLSVL.

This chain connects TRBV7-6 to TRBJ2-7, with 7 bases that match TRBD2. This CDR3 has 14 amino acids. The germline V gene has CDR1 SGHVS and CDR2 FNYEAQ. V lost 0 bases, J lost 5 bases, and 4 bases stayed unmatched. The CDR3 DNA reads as TGTGCCAGCAGCTTAGCGGGAGGGCCTAACGAGCAGTACTTC. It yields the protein CASSLAGGPNEQYF.

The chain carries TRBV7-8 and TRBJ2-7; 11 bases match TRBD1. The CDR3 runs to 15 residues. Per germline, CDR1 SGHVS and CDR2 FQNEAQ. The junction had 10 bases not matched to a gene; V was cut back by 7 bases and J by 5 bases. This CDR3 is CASTGMDRGPHEQYF. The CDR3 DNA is TGTGCCAGCACCGGGATGGACAGGGGGCCCCACGAGCAGTACTTC.

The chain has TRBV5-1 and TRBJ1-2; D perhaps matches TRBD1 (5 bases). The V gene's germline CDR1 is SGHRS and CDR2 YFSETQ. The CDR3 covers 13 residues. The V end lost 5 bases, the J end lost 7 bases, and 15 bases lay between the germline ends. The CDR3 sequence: CASRLSGTGGYTF. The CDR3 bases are TGCGCCAGCAGATTATCAGGGACTGGTGGCTACACCTTC.

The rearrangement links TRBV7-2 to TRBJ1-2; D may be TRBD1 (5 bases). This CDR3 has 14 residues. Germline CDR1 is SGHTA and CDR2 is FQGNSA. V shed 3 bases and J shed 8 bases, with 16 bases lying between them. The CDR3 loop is CASSFSRDLGGYTF. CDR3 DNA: TGTGCCAGCAGCTTTTCCCGGGACTTAGGAGGCTACACCTTC.

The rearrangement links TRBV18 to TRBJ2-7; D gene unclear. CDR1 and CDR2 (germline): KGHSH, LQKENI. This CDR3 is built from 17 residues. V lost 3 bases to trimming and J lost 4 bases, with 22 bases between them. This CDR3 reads CASSPRQESLTRYEQYF. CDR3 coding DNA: TGTGCCAGCTCACCGAGACAAGAGTCCCTAACGCGGTACGAGCAGTACTTC.

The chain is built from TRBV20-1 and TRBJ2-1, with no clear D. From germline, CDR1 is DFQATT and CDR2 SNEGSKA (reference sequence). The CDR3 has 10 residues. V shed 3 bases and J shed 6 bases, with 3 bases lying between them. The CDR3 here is CSASPNEQFF. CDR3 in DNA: TGCAGTGCTAGTCCCAATGAGCAGTTCTTC.

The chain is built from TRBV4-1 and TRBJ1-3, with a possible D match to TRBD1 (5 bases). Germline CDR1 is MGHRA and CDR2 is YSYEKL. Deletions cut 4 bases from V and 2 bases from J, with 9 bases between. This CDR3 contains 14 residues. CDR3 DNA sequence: TGCGCCAGCAGCCTCCGGGACCCTGGAAACACCATATATTTT. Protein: CASSLRDPGNTIYF.

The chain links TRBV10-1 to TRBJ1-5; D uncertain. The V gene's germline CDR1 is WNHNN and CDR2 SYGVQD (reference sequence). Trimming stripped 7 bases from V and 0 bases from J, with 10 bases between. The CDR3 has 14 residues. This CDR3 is CASTTDYSNQPQHF. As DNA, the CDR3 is TGCGCCAGCACCACAGATTATAGCAATCAGCCCCAGCATTTT.

The CDR3 protein is CASSLGTGRHQPQHF. The CDR3 coding sequence is TGTGCCAGCAGCCTCGGGACAGGACGACATCAGCCCCAGCATTTT. The chain combines TRBV28 with TRBJ1-5; TRBD1 aligns across 8 bases. The CDR3 runs to 15 residues. J lost 5 bases, V lost 6 bases, and 9 bases had no gene match. Germline CDR1 and CDR2: MDHEN and SYDVKM.

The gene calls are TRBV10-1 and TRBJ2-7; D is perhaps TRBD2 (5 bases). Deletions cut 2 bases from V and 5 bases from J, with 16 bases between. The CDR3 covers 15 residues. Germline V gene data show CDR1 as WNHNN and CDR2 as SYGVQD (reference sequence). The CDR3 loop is CASSEEAVIGDEQYF. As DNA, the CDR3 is TGCGCCAGCAGTGAGGAAGCAGTGATCGGGGACGAGCAGTACTTC.

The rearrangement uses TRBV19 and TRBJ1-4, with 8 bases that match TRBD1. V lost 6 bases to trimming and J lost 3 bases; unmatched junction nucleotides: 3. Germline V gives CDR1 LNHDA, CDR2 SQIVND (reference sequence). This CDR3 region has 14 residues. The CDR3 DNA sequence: TGTGCCAGTAGGATGACAGGGGCTAATGAAAAACTGTTTTTT. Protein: CASRMTGANEKLFF.